Sequencing of this T cell receptor beta chain was carried out in a study of beta chain features in type 1 diabetes. Study as a whole: The samples had around 98 million sorted cells examined in all.

Concerning this clone itself: Its antigen is unidentified.

V lost 1 base to trimming and J lost 4 bases, with 11 bases between them. This CDR3 has 15 residues. From germline, CDR1 is SGHDN and CDR2 FVKESK. Study-level results: Type 1 diabetes patients showed a moderate but significant shortening of TCRB CDR3s in all four CD4+ subsets. Possibly, sequencing cDNA over-represented cells that had high TCR expression levels. Possible PCR preference for shorter templates applied equally to patients and controls.

What was sequenced were expressed TCRB transcripts, since all of the isolated RNA had been reverse transcribed. Produced via immunoSEQ multiplex PCR; TCRdb's table is partial and in-frame only. The sample includes under 550,000 clones, roughly 11% of them seen just once. This sequence originates from a woman under 30 in good health. Specimen: naive CD4+ T cells from blood. The rearrangement links TRBV14 to TRBJ2-1; no clear D gene. CDR3 bases: TGTGCCAGCAGCCAAGGCAGGCTAGAATACAATGAGCAGTTCTTC. This translates into CASSQGRLEYNEQFF.